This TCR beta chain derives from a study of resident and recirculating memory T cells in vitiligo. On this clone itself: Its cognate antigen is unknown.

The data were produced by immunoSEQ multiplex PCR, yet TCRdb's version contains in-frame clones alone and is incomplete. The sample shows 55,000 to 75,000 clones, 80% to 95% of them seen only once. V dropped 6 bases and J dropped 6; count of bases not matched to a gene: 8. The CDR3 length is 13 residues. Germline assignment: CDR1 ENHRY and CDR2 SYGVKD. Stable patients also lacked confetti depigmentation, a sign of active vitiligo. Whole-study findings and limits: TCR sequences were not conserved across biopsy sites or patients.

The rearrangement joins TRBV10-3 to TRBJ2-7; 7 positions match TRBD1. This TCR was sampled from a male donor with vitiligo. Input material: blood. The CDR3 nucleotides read TGTGCCATCAGCGGAAGGGGGCTGGCCGAGCAGTACTTC. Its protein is CAISGRGLAEQYF.